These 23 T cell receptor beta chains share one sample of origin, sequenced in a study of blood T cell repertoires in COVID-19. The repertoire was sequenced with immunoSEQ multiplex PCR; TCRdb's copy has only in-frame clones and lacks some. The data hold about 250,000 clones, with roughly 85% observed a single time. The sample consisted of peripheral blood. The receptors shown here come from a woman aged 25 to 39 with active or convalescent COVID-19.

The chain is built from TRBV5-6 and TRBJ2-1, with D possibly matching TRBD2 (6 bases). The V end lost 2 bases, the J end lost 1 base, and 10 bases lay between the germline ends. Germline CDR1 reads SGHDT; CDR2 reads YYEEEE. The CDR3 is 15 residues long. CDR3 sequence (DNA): TGTGCCAGCAGCTTTCGGGGGATTTCCTACAATGAGCAGTTCTTC. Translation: CASSFRGISYNEQFF.

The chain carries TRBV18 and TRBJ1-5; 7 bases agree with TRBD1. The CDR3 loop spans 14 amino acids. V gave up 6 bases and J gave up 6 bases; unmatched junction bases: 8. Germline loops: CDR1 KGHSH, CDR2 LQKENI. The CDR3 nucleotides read TGTGCCAGCTCCCCCGGGCAGGGGGTTCAGCCCCAGCATTTT. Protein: CASSPGQGVQPQHF.

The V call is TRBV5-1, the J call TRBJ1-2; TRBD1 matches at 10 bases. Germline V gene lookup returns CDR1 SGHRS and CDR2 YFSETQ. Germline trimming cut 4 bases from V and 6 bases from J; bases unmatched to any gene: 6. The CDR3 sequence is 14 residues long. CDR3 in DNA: TGCGCCAGCAGCCCTCGGACAGGGGGGCATGGCTACACCTTC. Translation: CASSPRTGGHGYTF.

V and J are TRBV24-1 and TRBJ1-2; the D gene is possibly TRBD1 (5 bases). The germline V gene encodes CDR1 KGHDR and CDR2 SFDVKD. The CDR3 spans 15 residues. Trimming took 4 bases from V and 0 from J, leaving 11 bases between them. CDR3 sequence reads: CATSDPGLSNYGYTF. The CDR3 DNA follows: TGTGCCACCAGTGACCCGGGACTCTCTAACTATGGCTACACCTTC.

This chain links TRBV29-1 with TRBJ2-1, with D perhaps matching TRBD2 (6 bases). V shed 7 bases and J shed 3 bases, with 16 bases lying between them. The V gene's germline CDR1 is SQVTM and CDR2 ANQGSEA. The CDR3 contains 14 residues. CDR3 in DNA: TGCAGCGCGACGGGGCTAGCGATCTACAATGAGCAGTTCTTC. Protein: CSATGLAIYNEQFF.

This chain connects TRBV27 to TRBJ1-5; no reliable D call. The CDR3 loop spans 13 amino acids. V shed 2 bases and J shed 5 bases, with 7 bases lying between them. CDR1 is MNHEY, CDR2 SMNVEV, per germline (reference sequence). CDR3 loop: CASSLGPDQPQHF. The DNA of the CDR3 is TGTGCCAGCAGTTTAGGCCCCGATCAGCCCCAGCATTTT.

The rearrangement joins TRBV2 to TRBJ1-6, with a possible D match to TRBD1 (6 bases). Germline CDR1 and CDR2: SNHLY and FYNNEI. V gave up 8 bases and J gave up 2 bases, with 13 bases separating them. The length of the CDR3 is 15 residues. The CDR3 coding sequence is TGTGCCAGCCTGACAGGCACTACCTATAATTCACCCCTCCACTTT. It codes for CASLTGTTYNSPLHF.

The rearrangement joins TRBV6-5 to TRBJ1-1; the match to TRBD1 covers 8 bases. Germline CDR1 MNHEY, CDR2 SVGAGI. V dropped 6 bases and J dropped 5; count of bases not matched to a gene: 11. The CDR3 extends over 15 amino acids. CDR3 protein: CASRSRTGSRTEAFF. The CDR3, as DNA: TGTGCCAGCAGATCCCGGACAGGGAGTCGAACTGAAGCTTTCTTT.

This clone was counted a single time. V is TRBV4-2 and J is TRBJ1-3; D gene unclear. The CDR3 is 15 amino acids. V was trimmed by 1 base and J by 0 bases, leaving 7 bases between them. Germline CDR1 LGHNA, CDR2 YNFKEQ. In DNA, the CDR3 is TGTGCCAGCAGCCAAGCCGGTGGCTCTGGAAACACCATATATTTT. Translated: CASSQAGGSGNTIYF.

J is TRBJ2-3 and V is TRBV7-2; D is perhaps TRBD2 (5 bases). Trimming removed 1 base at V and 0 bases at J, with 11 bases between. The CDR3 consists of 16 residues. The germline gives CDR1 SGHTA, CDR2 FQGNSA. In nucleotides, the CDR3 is TGTGCCAGCAGCTTAGACCGGGGTACTAGCACAGATACGCAGTATTTT. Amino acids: CASSLDRGTSTDTQYF.

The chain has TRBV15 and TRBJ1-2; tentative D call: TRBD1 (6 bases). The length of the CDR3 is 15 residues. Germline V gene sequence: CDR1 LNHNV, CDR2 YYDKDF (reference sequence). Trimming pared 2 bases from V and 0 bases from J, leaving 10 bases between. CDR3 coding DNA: TGTGCCACCAGCAGAAAGGGACATTCTAACTATGGCTACACCTTC. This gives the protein CATSRKGHSNYGYTF.

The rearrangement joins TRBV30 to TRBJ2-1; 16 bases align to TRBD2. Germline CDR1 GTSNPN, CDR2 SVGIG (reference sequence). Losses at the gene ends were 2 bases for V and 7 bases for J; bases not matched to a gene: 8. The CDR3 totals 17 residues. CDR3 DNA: TGTGCCTGGAGTCCCGGGACTAGCGGGGGGGCGCAAAATGAGCAGTTCTTC. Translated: CAWSPGTSGGAQNEQFF.

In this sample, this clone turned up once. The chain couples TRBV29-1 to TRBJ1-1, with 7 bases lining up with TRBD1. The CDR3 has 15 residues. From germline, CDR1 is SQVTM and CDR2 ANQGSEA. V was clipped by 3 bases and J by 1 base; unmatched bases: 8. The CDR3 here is CSVEGPKGANTEAFF. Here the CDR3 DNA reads TGCAGCGTTGAGGGACCAAAGGGGGCGAACACTGAAGCTTTCTTT.

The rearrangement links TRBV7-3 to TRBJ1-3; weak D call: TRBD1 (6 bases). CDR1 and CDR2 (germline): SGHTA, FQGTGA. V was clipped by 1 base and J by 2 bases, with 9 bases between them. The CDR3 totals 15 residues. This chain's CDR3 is CASSLRGGPGNTIYF. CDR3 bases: TGTGCCAGCAGCTTAAGGGGGGGCCCTGGAAACACCATATATTTT.

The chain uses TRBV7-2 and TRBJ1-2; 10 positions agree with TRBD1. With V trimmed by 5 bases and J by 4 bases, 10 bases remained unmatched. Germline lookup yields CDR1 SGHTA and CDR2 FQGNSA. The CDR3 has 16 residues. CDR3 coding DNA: TGTGCCAGCAGCCCGACAGGGGGCGACTCCCTCTATGGCTACACCTTC. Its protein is CASSPTGGDSLYGYTF. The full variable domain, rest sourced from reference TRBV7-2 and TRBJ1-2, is GAGVSQSPSNKVTEKGKDVELRCDPISGHTALYWYRQSLGQGLEFLIYFQGNSAPDKSGLPSDRFSAERTGGSVSTLTIQRTQQEDSAVYLCASSPTGGDSLYGYTFGSGTRLTVV.

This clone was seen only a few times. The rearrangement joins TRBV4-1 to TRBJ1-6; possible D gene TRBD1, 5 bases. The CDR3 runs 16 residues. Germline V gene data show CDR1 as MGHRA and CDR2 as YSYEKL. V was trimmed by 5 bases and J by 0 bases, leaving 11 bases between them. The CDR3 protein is CASSIQESSYNSPLHF. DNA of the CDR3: TGCGCCAGCAGCATACAGGAGAGCTCCTATAATTCACCCCTCCACTTT.

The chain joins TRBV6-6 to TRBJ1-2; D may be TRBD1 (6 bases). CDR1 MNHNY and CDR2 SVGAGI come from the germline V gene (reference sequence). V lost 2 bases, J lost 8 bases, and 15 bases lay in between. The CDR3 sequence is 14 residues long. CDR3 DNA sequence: TGTGCCAGCAGTTACCTACAGGGTGAGGACGGCTACACCTTC. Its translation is CASSYLQGEDGYTF.

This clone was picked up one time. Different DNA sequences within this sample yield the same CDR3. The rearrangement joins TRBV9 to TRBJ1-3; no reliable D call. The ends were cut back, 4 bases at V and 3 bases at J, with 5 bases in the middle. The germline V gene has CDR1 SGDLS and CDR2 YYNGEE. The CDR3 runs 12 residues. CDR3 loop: CASSPRGNTIYF. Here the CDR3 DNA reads TGTGCCAGCAGCCCGCGTGGAAACACCATATATTTT.

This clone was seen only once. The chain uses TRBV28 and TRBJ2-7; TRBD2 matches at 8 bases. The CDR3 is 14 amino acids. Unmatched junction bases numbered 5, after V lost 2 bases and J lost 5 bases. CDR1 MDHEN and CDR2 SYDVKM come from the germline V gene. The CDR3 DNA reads TGTGCCAGCAGTTTACCAGCGGGGGATCACGAGCAGTACTTC. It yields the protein CASSLPAGDHEQYF.

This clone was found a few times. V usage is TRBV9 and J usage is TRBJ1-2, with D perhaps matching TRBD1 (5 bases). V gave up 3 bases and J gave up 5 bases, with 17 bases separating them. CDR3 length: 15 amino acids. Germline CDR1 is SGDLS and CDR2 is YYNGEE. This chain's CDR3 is CASSGAGSMGYGYTF. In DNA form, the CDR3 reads TGTGCCAGCAGCGGCGCAGGGTCCATGGGATATGGCTACACCTTC.

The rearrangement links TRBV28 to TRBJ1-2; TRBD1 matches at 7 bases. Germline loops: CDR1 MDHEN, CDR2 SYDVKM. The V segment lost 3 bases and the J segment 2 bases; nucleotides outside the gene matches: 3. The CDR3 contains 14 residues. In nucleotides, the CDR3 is TGTGCCAGCAGTTTGAGAGGGGGCAACTATGGCTACACCTTC. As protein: CASSLRGGNYGYTF.

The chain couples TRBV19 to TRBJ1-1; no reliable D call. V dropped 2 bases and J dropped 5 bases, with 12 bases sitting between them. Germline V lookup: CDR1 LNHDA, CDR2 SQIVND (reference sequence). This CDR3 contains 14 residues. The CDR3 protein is CASSISGTRTEAFF. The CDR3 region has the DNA TGTGCCAGTAGTATAAGCGGAACGAGAACTGAAGCTTTCTTT.

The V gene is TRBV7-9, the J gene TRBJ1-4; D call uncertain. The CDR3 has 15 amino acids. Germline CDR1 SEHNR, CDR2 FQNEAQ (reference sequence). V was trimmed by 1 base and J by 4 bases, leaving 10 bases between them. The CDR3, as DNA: TGTGCCAGCAGCTTAGGTTGGGGAGATAATGAAAAACTGTTTTTT. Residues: CASSLGWGDNEKLFF.